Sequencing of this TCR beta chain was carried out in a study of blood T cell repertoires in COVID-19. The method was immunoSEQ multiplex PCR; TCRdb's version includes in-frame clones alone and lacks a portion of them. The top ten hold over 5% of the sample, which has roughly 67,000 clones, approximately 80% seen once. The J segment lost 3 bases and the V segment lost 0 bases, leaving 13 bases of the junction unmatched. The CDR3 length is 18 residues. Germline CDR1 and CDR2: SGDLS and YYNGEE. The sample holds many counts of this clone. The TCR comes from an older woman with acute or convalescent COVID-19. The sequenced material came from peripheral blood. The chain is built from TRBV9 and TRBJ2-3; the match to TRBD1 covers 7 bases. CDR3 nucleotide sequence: TGTGCCAGCAGCGTAGCTATACCCTCGGGACAGTGGACAGATACGCAGTATTTT. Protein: CASSVAIPSGQWTDTQYF.